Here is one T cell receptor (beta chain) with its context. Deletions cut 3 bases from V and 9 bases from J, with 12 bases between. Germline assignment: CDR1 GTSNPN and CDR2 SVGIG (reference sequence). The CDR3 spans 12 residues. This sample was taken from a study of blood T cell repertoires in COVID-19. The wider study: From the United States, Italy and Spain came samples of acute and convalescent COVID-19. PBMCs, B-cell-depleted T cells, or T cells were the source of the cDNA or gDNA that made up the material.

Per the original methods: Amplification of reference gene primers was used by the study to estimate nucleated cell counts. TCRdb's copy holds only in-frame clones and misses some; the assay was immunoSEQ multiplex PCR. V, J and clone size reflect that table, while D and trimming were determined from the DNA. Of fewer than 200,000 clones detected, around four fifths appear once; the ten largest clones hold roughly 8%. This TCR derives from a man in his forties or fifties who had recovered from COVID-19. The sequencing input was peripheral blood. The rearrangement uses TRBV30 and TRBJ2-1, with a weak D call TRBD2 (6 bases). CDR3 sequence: CAWRPLAFEQFF. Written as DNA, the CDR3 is TGTGCCTGGAGACCCCTAGCGTTTGAGCAGTTCTTC.